This T cell receptor beta chain was observed in a study of blood T cell repertoires in COVID-19. Study-level information: Researchers got acute and convalescent COVID-19 samples from the United States, Italy and Spain.

V shed 0 bases and J shed 4 bases, with 10 bases lying between them. CDR1 and CDR2 from the germline V gene are MGHRA and YSYEKL. The CDR3 spans 15 residues. Repertoires were generated with immunoSEQ multiplex PCR, while TCRdb's copy carries only in-frame clones and drops some. The repertoire holds about 200,000 clones, with 82% as singletons. The chain couples TRBV4-1 to TRBJ1-3; D not certain. This clonotype was obtained from a woman aged 55-69 years with acute COVID-19. Material: PBMCs or T cells enriched from blood (not recorded which). CDR3: CASSQDLGLGNTIYF. In DNA form, the CDR3 reads TGCGCCAGCAGCCAAGATCTTGGCCTCGGAAACACCATATATTTT.